The 9 T cell receptor beta chains below all came from one sample that was sequenced in a study of neurological immune-mediated disorders. MiXCR, applied by TCRdb to the 5' RACE reads, yields one record per CDR3 protein. The sample has tens of thousands of distinct CDR3 sequences, approximately 10% seen once. The source material was PBMCs. The receptor source for this set is an older man with HTLV-1-associated myelopathy (HAM/TSP).

This clonotype was seen at least ten times. V gene TRBV27 combines with J gene TRBJ2-7, with D perhaps TRBD1 or TRBD2 (5 bases each). Germline CDR1 reads MNHEY; CDR2 reads SMNVEV (reference sequence). Deletions cut 9 bases from V and 6 bases from J, with 21 bases between. This CDR3 has 14 residues. The CDR3 DNA reads as TGTGCCAGTCTAAAGTGGGGGAGCGCCTCCGAGCAGTACTTC. Amino acid sequence: CASLKWGSASEQYF.

This clonotype appeared many times. This rearrangement joins TRBV29-1 to TRBJ1-2; 10 bases line up with TRBD1. The CDR3 runs 13 residues. Germline trimming cut 5 bases from V and 6 bases from J; bases unmatched to any gene: 6. Per the germline V gene, CDR1 is SQVTM and CDR2 is ANQGSEA. CDR3 amino acids: CSVRTGGKDGYTF. The CDR3 nucleotides read TGCAGCGTTCGGACAGGGGGAAAAGATGGCTACACCTTC.

This clonotype was detected ten times or more. This chain uses TRBV7-6 with TRBJ2-2; TRBD2 might be the D (6 bases). Trimming cost V 4 bases and J 4 bases, with 16 bases left between them. This CDR3 comprises 16 residues. Germline lookup yields CDR1 SGHVS and CDR2 FNYEAQ. In DNA form, the CDR3 reads TGTGCCAGCAGCTCCGGACAATGGGGAGGCACCGGGGAGCTGTTTTTT. Protein sequence: CASSSGQWGGTGELFF.

This clonotype came up many times. This chain links TRBV20-1 with TRBJ2-1; TRBD2 aligns across 7 bases. Trimming at V came to 5 bases and at J to 4 bases, leaving 5 bases not matched to a gene. The CDR3 is 13 residues long. Germline V gene sequence: CDR1 DFQATT, CDR2 SNEGSKA (reference sequence). The CDR3 DNA reads as TGCAGTGCTCCACTCGGGGGGTACAATGAGCAGTTCTTC. Protein sequence: CSAPLGGYNEQFF.

This clonotype was counted only a few times. The chain couples TRBV29-1 to TRBJ2-5; the D gene could be TRBD1 or TRBD2 (5 bases each). This CDR3 has 13 residues. CDR1 is SQVTM and CDR2 is ANQGSEA in the germline V gene. Trimming removed 7 bases at V and 6 bases at J, with 18 bases between. The CDR3 here is CSAGTPQRQTQYF. CDR3 bases: TGCAGCGCTGGGACCCCCCAGCGTCAGACCCAGTACTTC.

This clonotype was observed at least ten times. The chain has TRBV2 and TRBJ2-7; D perhaps matches TRBD1 (5 bases). CDR3 length: 11 amino acids. Per the germline V gene, CDR1 is SNHLY and CDR2 is FYNNEI. Trimming left V 8 bases short and J 3 bases short, with 8 bases between. The CDR3 protein is CASGRDYEQYF. Written as DNA, the CDR3 is TGTGCCAGCGGCAGGGACTACGAGCAGTACTTC.

This clonotype came up many times. This chain uses TRBV7-9 with TRBJ2-7; 10 bases align to TRBD2. The CDR3 extends over 17 amino acids. V lost 4 bases, J lost 0 bases, and 9 bases stayed unmatched. CDR1 is SEHNR, CDR2 FQNEAQ, per germline (reference sequence). Here the CDR3 reads CASSSPGTSESSYEQYF. The CDR3 DNA is TGTGCCAGCAGCTCTCCCGGGACTAGCGAAAGCTCCTACGAGCAGTACTTC.

This clonotype occurred many times. Lacking the conserved final phenylalanine or tryptophan, this CDR3 likely reflects a read error. No DNA is shown, since the ends of the CDR3 on it are uncertain; the CDR3 is the one TCRdb lists. The chain links TRBV7-9 to TRBJ2-3; no DNA check was done on the table's D call, TRBD2. CDR1 SEHNR and CDR2 FQNEAQ come from the germline V gene (reference sequence). The CDR3 sequence runs 13 residues, both termini included. CDR3 sequence: CASSLGVDSPGLQ.

This clonotype was seen ten or more times. The chain couples TRBV20-1 to TRBJ2-2, with 7 bases fitting TRBD2. V lost 3 bases to trimming and J lost 2 bases; unmatched junction nucleotides: 9. The V gene's germline CDR1 is DFQATT and CDR2 SNEGSKA (reference sequence). There are 16 residues in the CDR3. The DNA for the CDR3 is TGCAGTGCTAGGTCCAGGCGGGAGTTTAACACCGGGGAGCTGTTTTTT. Translating gives CSARSRREFNTGELFF.